This T cell receptor (beta chain) was obtained from a study of beta chain features in type 1 diabetes. Overall study findings and caveats: All four CD4+ subsets of Type 1 diabetes patients contained TCRB CDR3s that were moderately but significantly shorter.

Sequenced material consisted of expressed TCRB transcripts (all of the isolated RNA was reverse transcribed). Data came from immunoSEQ multiplex PCR; TCRdb stores just in-frame clones and leaves some out. This repertoire shows more than 300,000 clones, 7% to 10% found once; its top ten account for more than 0.8%. The trim removed 5 bases at V and 1 base at J, leaving 4 bases unmatched. Germline V gene sequence: CDR1 SEHNR, CDR2 FQNEAQ (reference sequence). The CDR3 covers 15 residues. This clone was counted once. What it recognizes is unknown. This clonotype was sampled from a man aged 30 to 39 with type 1 diabetes. Specimen: central memory CD4+ T cells from blood. This chain uses TRBV7-9 with TRBJ1-2, with 10 bases fitting TRBD1. The CDR3 reads CASSPGTGDNYGYTF. The CDR3 region has the DNA TGTGCCAGCAGCCCCGGGACAGGGGATAACTATGGCTACACCTTC.